The text below deals with one TCR beta chain. The count of this clone is one. Its antigen target is currently unknown. Base qualities are not at hand, and no much larger clone is one base apart. TCRB and TCRAD loci were amplified from a standardized quantity of quality-controlled genomic DNA using the immunoSEQ multiplex PCR assay. The amplicons covered the V(D)J region and were long enough to include the CDR3 and to identify the V and J genes. The amplicons were sequenced on an Illumina platform via the commercial immunoSEQ service. For the original study's pipeline: Primer bias and sequencing errors were corrected using previously described methods, and TCRAD and TCRB definitions followed the IMGT database. Repertoires were analysed with immunoSEQ Analyzer 3.0 and VDJTools, covering basic statistics, V/J segment usage, diversity estimates, rarefaction and pairwise overlap. Chao1, ChaoE, Efron-Thisted, Shannon and inverse Simpson indices were used to estimate diversity, which was also estimated on datasets down-sampled to the smallest sample. For repertoire overlap, CDR3 nucleotide sequence, V gene and J gene had to match strictly, and clustering was done by Jaccard-based multidimensional scaling. Sourced from immuneACCESS, this table was stored by TCRdb with only in-frame sequences that have V and J called. A share of the clones is absent; for the studies checked, an unresolved V gene accounts for under half, and the remainder has no known explanation. V, J and clone size are taken as reported in that table, and D and trimming were inferred from the DNA itself. The sample data list some 130,000 clones, and approximately 96% of these were observed just once. 0.024% of the sample rests with the top ten.

Thymus tissue was collected as surgical resects that were removed during corrective cardiac surgery. Immunologically healthy infants undergoing open corrective cardiac surgery for congenital heart defects in Finland were used as donors. After being mechanically released from the tissue, thymocytes were kept at -70 degrees C in pellets of about 9.5-30 million cells. Genomic DNA was extracted from frozen cell pellets with a QIAsymphony instrument. The CDR3 contains 15 residues, cysteine and phenylalanine counted. The sequence is cut down to CDR3 DNA, 45 bases in frame from base 1. Trimming at the junction amounts to 1 base on V and 4 bases on J, and the germline ends lie 13 bases apart. Looking up the germline V gene yields CDR1 LGHNA and CDR2 YNFKEQ. The data were taken from a study of human thymus T cells (TCRdb year 2020). Background for the entire study: The study described the TCR alpha and beta repertoires in under 10 infant thymus samples and a handful of matching peripheral blood samples. The infant donors were roughly 6 to 250 days old, and the cohort included six or seven males and a couple of females. The full study reports these points: Highly overlapping thymic TCR repertoires among unrelated individuals were reported in the related research. On average, thymus samples yielded hundreds of thousands of unique TCRB clonotypes, whereas blood samples yielded about 80,000. Biased V and J gene segment usage appeared to be present in both thymic and peripheral blood repertoires.

The chain uses TRBV4-2 and TRBJ1-1, with the D gene too uncertain to name. This TCR derives from a boy younger than two with a congenital heart defect but otherwise immunologically healthy. Source material: thymus tissue. DNA sequence: TGTGCCAGCAGCCAAGTTGGCAACACGGGCACTGAAGCTTTCTTT. The resulting protein is CASSQVGNTGTEAFF.